This T cell receptor beta chain was documented in a study of shared clonotypes between healthy human individuals. Study-wide results and caveats: Genetic and exposure-history diversity was limited by the small donor number. The generation probabilities recorded for non-shared clonotypes fell below those of clonotypes shared by all four donors.

TCRdb's table, derived via immunoSEQ multiplex PCR, lists solely in-frame clones and lacks some. The sample consists of roughly 2.6 million clones, 90% to 95% of them appearing once. Details on this clone: What it binds is not known. At one end, the junction sequence differs from germline, possibly due to a read error.

Germline V gene lookup returns CDR1 SGHTA and CDR2 FQGNSA. This CDR3 spans 13 amino acids. The sequence was collected from a man between 18 and 35 years old in good health. Sequenced: naive CD4+ T cells sorted from blood. Regarding subset: CD45RA+ positively selected. This sequence joins TRBV7-2 and TRBJ2-7; D remains unclear. CDR3 DNA: TGTGCCAGCAACTTAGGTATCTCCTACGAGCAGTACTTC. Its protein product is CASNLGISYEQYF.